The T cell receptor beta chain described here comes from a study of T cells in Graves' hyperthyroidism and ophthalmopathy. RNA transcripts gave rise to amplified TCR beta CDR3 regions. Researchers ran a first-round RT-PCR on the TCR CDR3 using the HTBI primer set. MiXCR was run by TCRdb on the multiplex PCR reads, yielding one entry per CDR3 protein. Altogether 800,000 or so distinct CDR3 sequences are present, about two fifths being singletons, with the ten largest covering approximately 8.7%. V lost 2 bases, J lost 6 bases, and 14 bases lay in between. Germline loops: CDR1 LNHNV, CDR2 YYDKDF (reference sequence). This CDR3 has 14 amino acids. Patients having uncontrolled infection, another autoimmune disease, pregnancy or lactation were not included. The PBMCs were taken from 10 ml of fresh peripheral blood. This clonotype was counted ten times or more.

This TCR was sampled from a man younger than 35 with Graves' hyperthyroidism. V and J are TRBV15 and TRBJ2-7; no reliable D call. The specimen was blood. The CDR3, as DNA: TGTGCCACCAGCAGAAATCCGGAAGGCCCCGAGCAGTACTTC. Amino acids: CATSRNPEGPEQYF.